A selection of T cell receptor beta chains follows, all from one sample in a study of T cell repertoires in cytomegalovirus infection. TCRdb fed the reads into MiXCR, producing one record per CDR3 protein. The data hold hundreds of thousands of distinct CDR3 sequences, with under 55% observed a single time. Their target antigens are unknown. This sample comprised cultured PBMCs, obtained from culture after CMV antigen stimulation. The receptors derive from a human donor in good health (CMV status not recorded). Some clones in this sample may be carry-over from other donors' samples. The CDR3 runs from the conserved cysteine through the conserved F or W. The D gene is left open where the match is weak. Not all rows give a size; the values are once, few, many and, for expanded clones, a class.

NA TRBJ1-4 NA TRBV7-6 CASSLRGFGTNEKLFF TGTGCCAGCAGCTTACGAGGGTTTGGGACTAATGAAAAACTGTTTTTT
NA TRBJ1-5 NA TRBV6-2/TRBV6-3 CASRSIGNNQPQHF TGTGCCAGCAGGTCCATTGGAAACAATCAGCCCCAGCATTTT
few TRBJ1-1 NA TRBV25-1 CASSPQPGVNTEAFF TGTGCCAGCTCCCCCCAGCCGGGGGTGAACACTGAAGCTTTCTTT
NA TRBJ1-2 NA TRBV4-1 CASSQVRASSEGGYTF TGCGCCAGCAGCCAAGTCCGGGCCAGCTCCGAGGGTGGCTACACCTTC
once TRBJ2-2 TRBD1 TRBV7-9 CASSLAQGYGGELFF TGTGCCAGCAGCTTAGCACAGGGGTACGGCGGGGAGCTGTTTTTT
NA TRBJ2-5 TRBD2 TRBV12-5 CASGQSSGGQETQYF TGTGCTAGTGGACAATCTTCGGGGGGACAAGAGACCCAGTACTTC
NA TRBJ1-6 NA TRBV6-6 CASRMDSYNSPLHF TGTGCCAGCAGGATGGACAGTTATAATTCACCCCTCCACTTT
NA TRBJ1-2 NA TRBV6-5 CASRATGRANYGYTF TGTGCCAGCAGAGCGACAGGTCGAGCTAACTATGGCTACACCTTC
NA TRBJ1-4 NA TRBV2 CASRPSLGREKLFF TGTGCCAGCAGACCCAGCCTCGGGCGTGAAAAACTGTTTTTT
few TRBJ1-4 TRBD1 TRBV19 CASSGGEDRLNEKLFF TGTGCCAGTAGTGGAGGCGAGGACAGGCTTAATGAAAAACTGTTTTTT
NA TRBJ1-5 NA TRBV20-1 CSARDGRLAGGNQPQHF TGCAGTGCTAGAGATGGTCGGTTGGCGGGGGGCAATCAGCCCCAGCATTTT
few TRBJ2-1 NA TRBV18 CASSPEVNVNEQFF TGTGCCAGCTCACCGGAGGTCAACGTCAATGAGCAGTTCTTC
NA TRBJ2-7 NA TRBV4-3 CASSQDPTTPGSYEQYF TGCGCCAGCAGCCAAGACCCCACCACACCCGGGTCCTACGAGCAGTACTTC
once TRBJ2-2 NA TRBV7-8 CASSLASDGPNTGELFF TGTGCCAGCAGCTTAGCTTCTGACGGACCGAACACCGGGGAGCTGTTTTTT
NA TRBJ2-3 NA TRBV19 CASSPLRASRAQYF TGTGCCAGTAGTCCCTTGAGAGCCTCCAGGGCGCAGTATTTT
many TRBJ1-3 NA TRBV7-2 CASSKDTGSSGNTIYF TGTGCCAGCAGCAAAGACACAGGGTCCTCTGGAAACACCATATATTTT
NA TRBJ1-1 NA TRBV6-5 CASSYVKSTEAFF TGTGCCAGCAGTTACGTTAAGAGCACTGAAGCTTTCTTT
NA TRBJ2-1 NA TRBV5-1 CASSGVGSFSYNEQFF TGCGCCAGCAGCGGGGTAGGCAGTTTCTCCTACAATGAGCAGTTCTTC
NA TRBJ2-1 NA TRBV7-2 CASSLVPHEQFF TGTGCCAGCAGCTTAGTCCCCCATGAGCAGTTCTTC
NA TRBJ2-7 TRBD2 TRBV5-6 CASSLTRGLAGAHLSYEQYF TGTGCCAGCAGCCTAACACGCGGACTAGCGGGAGCCCACCTTTCCTACGAGCAGTACTTC
NA TRBJ2-4 TRBD1 TRBV12-3/TRBV12-4 CASSFRWGRGRSF TGTGCCAGCAGTTTTCGATGGGGCAGGGGGCGTTCATTC
NA TRBJ1-2 NA TRBV7-8 CASSLGTLVYGYTF TGTGCCAGCAGTCTCGGGACTCTCGTGTATGGCTACACCTTC
few TRBJ1-2 TRBD1 TRBV7-2 CASSPSSDRGLGYTF TGTGCCAGCAGCCCATCTAGTGACAGGGGGCTCGGCTACACCTTC
NA TRBJ1-6 NA TRBV4-3 CASSQNRNSPLHF TGCGCCAGCAGCCAAAACAGGAATTCACCCCTCCACTTT
NA TRBJ1-1 NA TRBV6-6 CASSYGWGSEAFF TGTGCCAGCAGTTACGGTTGGGGGTCTGAAGCTTTCTTT
NA TRBJ2-5 NA TRBV20-1 CSAEESGVGAQYF TGCAGTGCTGAGGAGAGCGGCGTCGGGGCCCAGTACTTC
NA TRBJ2-7 NA TRBV7-9 CASSLGTGTRTYEQYF TGTGCCAGCAGCTTAGGCACCGGGACGCGAACCTACGAGCAGTACTTC
many TRBJ2-7 TRBD2 TRBV7-2 CASSTRPGTSGSYEQYF TGTGCCAGCAGCACCCGCCCCGGGACTAGCGGCTCCTACGAGCAGTACTTC
many TRBJ2-7 NA TRBV20-1 CSASSLELYF TGCAGTGCTTCATCACTAGAGCTGTACTTC
NA TRBJ2-2 NA TRBV11-2 CASSAPGELFF TGTGCCAGCAGCGCCCCCGGGGAGCTGTTTTTT
once TRBJ2-2 NA TRBV19 CASSNRKTTGELFF TGTGCCAGTAGCAACAGGAAAACCACCGGGGAGCTGTTTTTT
few TRBJ1-4 TRBD1 TRBV7-3 CASSYRGTNEKLFF TGTGCCAGCAGCTACAGGGGAACTAATGAAAAACTGTTTTTT
few TRBJ2-3 NA TRBV27 CASSFLRGSTDTQYF TGTGCCAGCAGTTTTCTGAGAGGGAGCACAGATACGCAGTATTTT
NA TRBJ1-1 NA TRBV6-6 CASSHNLEAFF TGTGCCAGCAGCCATAACCTTGAAGCTTTCTTT
NA TRBJ1-2 NA TRBV7-2 CASSIILGLYGYTF TGTGCCAGCAGCATAATTTTGGGGCTCTATGGCTACACCTTC
few TRBJ2-7 NA TRBV5-6 CASSWRFGGYEQYF TGTGCCAGCAGCTGGAGGTTTGGGGGCTACGAGCAGTACTTC
few TRBJ2-3 NA TRBV28 CASSPPGINTDTQYF TGTGCCAGCAGTCCCCCCGGAATCAACACAGATACGCAGTATTTT
NA TRBJ1-2 NA TRBV7-6 CASSLGGLNYGYTF TGTGCCAGCAGCTTAGGGGGGCTTAACTATGGCTACACCTTC
many TRBJ2-7 NA TRBV7-2 CASSLAATSSYEQYF TGTGCCAGCAGCTTAGCGGCTACCTCCTCCTACGAGCAGTACTTC
NA TRBJ2-1 NA TRBV3-1 CASSQDGTRLYNEQFF TGTGCCAGCAGCCAAGATGGAACCAGATTGTACAATGAGCAGTTCTTC
once TRBJ2-1 NA TRBV2 CASSDLSRDNEQFF TGTGCCAGCAGTGACCTTTCGAGGGACAATGAGCAGTTCTTC
NA TRBJ2-5 NA TRBV10-3 CATRLFETQYF TGTGCCACCCGACTATTTGAGACCCAGTACTTC
few TRBJ1-1 NA TRBV6-1 CASSSLDGTEAFF TGTGCCAGCAGTTCGTTGGACGGGACTGAAGCTTTCTTT
NA TRBJ2-1 NA TRBV12-3/TRBV12-4 CASSQVNLNEQFF TGTGCCAGCAGTCAAGTTAATCTCAATGAGCAGTTCTTC
NA TRBJ2-7 NA TRBV29-1 CSVLGIAVSSYEQYF TGCAGCGTTTTAGGAATCGCGGTAAGCTCCTACGAGCAGTACTTC
NA TRBJ2-7 NA TRBV28 CASTSSSGGFGEQYF TGTGCCAGCACAAGCTCCAGTGGGGGATTCGGGGAGCAGTACTTC
NA TRBJ2-1 NA TRBV12-5 CASGLATENEQFF TGTGCTAGTGGTTTGGCCACAGAGAATGAGCAGTTCTTC
few TRBJ2-3 NA TRBV4-1 CASSHPVRGTDTQYF TGCGCCAGCAGCCACCCCGTTCGGGGCACAGATACGCAGTATTTT
NA TRBJ1-1 NA TRBV5-1 CASSPTAGQENTEAFF TGCGCCAGCAGCCCTACGGCAGGTCAGGAGAACACTGAAGCTTTCTTT
many TRBJ2-3 NA TRBV6-1 CASSPQHADTQYF TGTGCCAGCAGTCCCCAGCACGCAGATACGCAGTATTTT
few TRBJ2-7 TRBD1 TRBV24-1 CATSGVADRLPPYEQYF TGTGCCACCAGTGGCGTTGCGGACAGGCTACCCCCCTACGAGCAGTACTTC
many TRBJ2-7 NA TRBV7-2 CASSLVGGAYEQYF TGTGCCAGCAGCTTAGTAGGAGGCGCCTACGAGCAGTACTTC